The 7 T cell receptor beta chains below come from one sample, sequenced in a study of human T cells and chemical hapten exposure. The time point here: patch test 1, 2 weeks after DPC sensitization. Treatment in this sample: therapeutic diphenylcyclopropenone sensitization with weekly scalp DPC. TCRdb analysed the RACE reads with MiXCR anew, one entry per CDR3 protein. The sample consists of fewer than 200,000 distinct CDR3 sequences, around 24% of them appearing once. Sample: whole blood, taken in connection with sensitization to the hapten diphenylcyclopropenone (DPC). The origin of the receptors is a woman between 45 and 60 years old with alopecia areata. Some clones in this sample may be carry-over from other donors' samples.

The V call is TRBV19, the J call TRBJ1-2; TRBD1 matches at 10 bases. The length of the CDR3 is 15 residues. Germline values: CDR1 LNHDA, CDR2 SQIVND (reference sequence). V dropped 4 bases and J dropped 4; count of bases not matched to a gene: 6. The DNA for the CDR3 is TGTGCCAGTAGTAGCCCGGGACAGGGGCTCTATGGCTACACCTTC. Translation gives CASSSPGQGLYGYTF.

This chain uses TRBV25-1 with TRBJ2-7; unclear D gene. The CDR3 totals 14 residues. Trimming removed 5 bases from V and 2 bases from J, with 13 bases in between. Germline CDR1 reads MGHDK; CDR2 reads SYGVNS. The CDR3 nucleotides are TGTGCCAGCAGTTTAGGCAGCCTAACCTACGAGCAGTACTTC. Translated: CASSLGSLTYEQYF.

The chain carries TRBV3-1 and TRBJ1-1, with D hard to call. This CDR3 contains 14 residues. V was pared by 1 base and J by 11 bases, with 17 bases between. CDR1 is LGHDT and CDR2 is YNNKEL in the germline V gene (reference sequence). The CDR3 sequence is CASSQGSAVQGAFF. CDR3 bases: TGTGCCAGCAGCCAAGGGTCCGCAGTTCAAGGGGCTTTCTTT.

This clonotype occurred a few times. The chain links TRBV5-1 to TRBJ2-1; 8 nucleotides agree with TRBD1. Germline values: CDR1 SGHRS, CDR2 YFSETQ. V shed 5 bases and J 8 bases; nucleotides not matched to a gene: 6. The CDR3 runs to 13 residues. The CDR3 loop is CASSLRGRDEQFF. CDR3 DNA sequence: TGCGCCAGCAGTCTCAGGGGGCGAGATGAGCAGTTCTTC.

This chain connects TRBV27 to TRBJ2-2; weak D call: TRBD1 (5 bases). The germline V and J ends were trimmed by 8 bases and 8 bases, with 15 bases remaining between them. Germline V gene lookup returns CDR1 MNHEY and CDR2 SMNVEV (reference sequence). The CDR3 is 13 amino acids. CDR3 amino acids: CASGAELRGELFF. The CDR3 nucleotides read TGTGCCAGCGGGGCGGAGTTGCGAGGGGAGCTGTTTTTT.

The chain joins TRBV6-5 to TRBJ2-2; D remains unclear. Per the germline V gene, CDR1 is MNHEY and CDR2 is SVGAGI. The CDR3 covers 15 residues. V was cut by 6 bases and J by 1 base, with 12 bases left in between. The CDR3 DNA is TGTGCCAGCAGCCCCTGGCCGAGGAACACCGGGGAGCTGTTTTTT. Translating it yields CASSPWPRNTGELFF.

The chain has TRBV4-2 and TRBJ2-7, with TRBD1 matching over 9 bases. CDR3 length: 15 amino acids. The V and J ends lost 2 bases and 4 bases, in that order; junction bases with no gene match: 6. Germline assignment: CDR1 LGHNA and CDR2 YNFKEQ. CDR3 DNA: TGTGCCAGCAGCCAACCGGGACAGGGATCGTACGAGCAGTACTTC. This encodes CASSQPGQGSYEQYF.